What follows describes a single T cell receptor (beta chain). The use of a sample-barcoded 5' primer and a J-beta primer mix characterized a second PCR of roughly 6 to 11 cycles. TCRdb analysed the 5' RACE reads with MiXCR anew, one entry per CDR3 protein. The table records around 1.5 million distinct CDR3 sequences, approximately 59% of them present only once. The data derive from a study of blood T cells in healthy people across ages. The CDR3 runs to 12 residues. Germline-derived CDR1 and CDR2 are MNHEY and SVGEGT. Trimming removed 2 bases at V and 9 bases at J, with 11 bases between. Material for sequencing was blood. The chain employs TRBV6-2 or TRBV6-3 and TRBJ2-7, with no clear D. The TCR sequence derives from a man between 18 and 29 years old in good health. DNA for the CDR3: TGTGCCAGCAGTTACATAGCTGAAGGGCAGTACTTC. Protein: CASSYIAEGQYF.